This TCR beta chain is drawn from a study of T cell clonality in common variable immunodeficiency. Points from the study as a whole: CVID subjects shared fewer TCRbeta clones than healthy controls did. In common variable immunodeficiency, TCR beta chains reportedly carried fewer deletions and N-nucleotide insertions.

Blood came from CVID subjects not ill and not taking immunomodulatory or immunosuppressive medication. This CDR3 has 15 amino acids. V lost 6 bases, J lost 2 bases, and 2 bases stayed unmatched. Germline lookup yields CDR1 MNHEY and CDR2 SVGEGT. Method: immunoSEQ multiplex PCR; TCRdb's copy keeps in-frame clones and lacks some. The clone table shows about 15,000 clones, with the ten largest holding roughly 4.9%. Concerning this clone itself: What it binds is unknown. The CDR3 is cut off 3 residues early in the read; its end comes from the germline J gene.

The chain couples TRBV6-2 or TRBV6-3 to TRBJ2-1; TRBD2 matches at 12 bases. The sample was peripheral blood mononuclear cells. The receptor was derived from a human donor with common variable immunodeficiency. The CDR3 sequence is CASRRTSGTYNEQFF. CDR3 DNA, as far as it was read: TGTGCCAGCAGAAGGACTAGCGGGACCTACAATGAG.